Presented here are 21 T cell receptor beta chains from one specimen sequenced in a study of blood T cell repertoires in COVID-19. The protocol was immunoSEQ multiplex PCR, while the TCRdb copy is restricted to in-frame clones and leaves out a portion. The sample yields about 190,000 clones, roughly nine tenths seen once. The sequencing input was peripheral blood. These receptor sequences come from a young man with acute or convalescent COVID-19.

CDR3 in amino acids: CAWRHPGLNLGTQYF. The CDR3 nucleotides read TGTGCCTGGAGGCATCCGGGACTCAATTTAGGTACGCAGTATTTT. This chain connects TRBV30 to TRBJ2-3; D possibly corresponds to TRBD2 (6 bases). Germline CDR1 and CDR2: GTSNPN and SVGIG (reference sequence). This CDR3 contains 15 residues. V lost 3 bases and J 8 bases, leaving 21 bases between the germline ends.

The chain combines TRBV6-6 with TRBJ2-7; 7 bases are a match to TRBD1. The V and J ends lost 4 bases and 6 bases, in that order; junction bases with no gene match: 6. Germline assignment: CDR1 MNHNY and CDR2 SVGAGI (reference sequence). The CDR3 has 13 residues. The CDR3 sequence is CASSFDRVTEQYF. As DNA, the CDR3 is TGTGCCAGCAGTTTTGACAGGGTTACCGAGCAGTACTTC.

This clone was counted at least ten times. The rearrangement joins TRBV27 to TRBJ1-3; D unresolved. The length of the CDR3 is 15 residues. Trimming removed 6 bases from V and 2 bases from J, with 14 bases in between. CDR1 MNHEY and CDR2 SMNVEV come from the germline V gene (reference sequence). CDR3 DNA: TGTGCCAGCAGGCTCCCCCGGACTGCTGGAAACACCATATATTTT. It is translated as CASRLPRTAGNTIYF.

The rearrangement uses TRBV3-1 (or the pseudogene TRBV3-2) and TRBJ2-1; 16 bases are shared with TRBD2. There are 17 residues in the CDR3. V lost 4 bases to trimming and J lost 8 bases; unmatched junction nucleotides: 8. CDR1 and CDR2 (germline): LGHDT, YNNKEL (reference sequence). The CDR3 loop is CASSLGTSGGAFDEQFF. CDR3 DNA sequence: TGTGCCAGCAGCCTAGGGACTAGCGGGGGGGCCTTTGATGAGCAGTTCTTC.

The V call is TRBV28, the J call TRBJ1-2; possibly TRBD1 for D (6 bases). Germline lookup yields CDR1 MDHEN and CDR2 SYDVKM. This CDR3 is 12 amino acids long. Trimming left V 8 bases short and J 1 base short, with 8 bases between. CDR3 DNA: TGTGCCAGCGAGGACAGTAACTATGGCTACACCTTC. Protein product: CASEDSNYGYTF.

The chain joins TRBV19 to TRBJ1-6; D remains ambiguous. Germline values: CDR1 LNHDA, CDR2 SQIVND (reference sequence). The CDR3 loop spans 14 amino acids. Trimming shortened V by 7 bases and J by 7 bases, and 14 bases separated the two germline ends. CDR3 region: CASKEGIPNSPLHF. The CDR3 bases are TGTGCCAGTAAAGAGGGAATCCCAAATTCACCCCTCCACTTT.

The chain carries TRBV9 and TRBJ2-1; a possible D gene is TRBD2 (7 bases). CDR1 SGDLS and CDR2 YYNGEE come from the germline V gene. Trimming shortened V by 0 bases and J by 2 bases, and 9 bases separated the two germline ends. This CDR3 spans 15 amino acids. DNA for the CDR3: TGTGCCAGCAGCGTAGGGCGGGGGCCCTACAATGAGCAGTTCTTC. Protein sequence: CASSVGRGPYNEQFF.

As DNA, the CDR3 is TGTGCCAGCAGCTCATGGGGGGAGAATCAGCCCCAGCATTTT. As protein: CASSSWGENQPQHF. The rearrangement joins TRBV7-9 to TRBJ1-5; maybe TRBD1 (5 bases). The CDR3 runs to 14 residues. The V end was cut by 4 bases, the J end by 4 bases, with 11 bases between. CDR1 SEHNR and CDR2 FQNEAQ come from the germline V gene (reference sequence).

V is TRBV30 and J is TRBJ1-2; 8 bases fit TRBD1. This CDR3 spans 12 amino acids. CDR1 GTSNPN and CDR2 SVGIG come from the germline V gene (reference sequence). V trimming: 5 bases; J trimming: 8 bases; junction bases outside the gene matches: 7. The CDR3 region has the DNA TGTGCCTGGGACAGGGGAGGATGGGGCTACACCTTC. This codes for CAWDRGGWGYTF.

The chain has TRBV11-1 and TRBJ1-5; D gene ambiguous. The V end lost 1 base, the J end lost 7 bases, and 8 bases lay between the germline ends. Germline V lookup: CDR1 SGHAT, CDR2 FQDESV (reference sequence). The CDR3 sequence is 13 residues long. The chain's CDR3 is CASSLGPSQPQHF. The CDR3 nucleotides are TGTGCCAGCAGCTTAGGTCCTTCGCAGCCCCAGCATTTT.

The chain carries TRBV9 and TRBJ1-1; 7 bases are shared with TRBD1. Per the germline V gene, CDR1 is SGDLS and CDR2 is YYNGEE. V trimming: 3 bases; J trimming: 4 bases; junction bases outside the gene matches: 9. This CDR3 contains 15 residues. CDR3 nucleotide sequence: TGTGCCAGCAGCGCGACTCCGGGACAGTTCACTGAAGCTTTCTTT. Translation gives CASSATPGQFTEAFF.

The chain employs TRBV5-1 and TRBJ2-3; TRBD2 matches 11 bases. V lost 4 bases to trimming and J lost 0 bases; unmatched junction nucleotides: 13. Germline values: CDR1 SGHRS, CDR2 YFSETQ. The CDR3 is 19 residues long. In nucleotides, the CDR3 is TGCGCCAGCAGCACCTCAGGGACTAGCGGAGCCACTAGCACAGATACGCAGTATTTT. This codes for CASSTSGTSGATSTDTQYF.

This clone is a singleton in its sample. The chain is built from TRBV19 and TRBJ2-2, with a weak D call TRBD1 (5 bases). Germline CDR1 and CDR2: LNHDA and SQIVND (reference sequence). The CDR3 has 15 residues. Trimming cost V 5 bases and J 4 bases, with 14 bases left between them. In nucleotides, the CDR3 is TGTGCCAGTAGTCTCCAGCAGGGAATCACCGGGGAGCTGTTTTTT. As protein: CASSLQQGITGELFF.

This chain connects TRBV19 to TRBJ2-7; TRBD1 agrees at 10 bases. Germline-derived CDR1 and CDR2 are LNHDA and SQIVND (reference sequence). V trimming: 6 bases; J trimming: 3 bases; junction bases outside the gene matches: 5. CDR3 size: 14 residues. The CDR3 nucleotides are TGTGCCAGTAGGGGGACAGGGGCTAGCTACGAGCAGTACTTC. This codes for CASRGTGASYEQYF.

The DNA for the CDR3 is TGTGCCAGCAGCAACTCCCTGGGCGATACGCAGTATTTT. This encodes CASSNSLGDTQYF. The rearrangement uses TRBV7-6 and TRBJ2-3; D is uncertain. Germline V gene sequence: CDR1 SGHVS, CDR2 FNYEAQ. Trimming removed 5 bases at V and 6 bases at J, with 12 bases between. The CDR3 loop spans 13 amino acids.

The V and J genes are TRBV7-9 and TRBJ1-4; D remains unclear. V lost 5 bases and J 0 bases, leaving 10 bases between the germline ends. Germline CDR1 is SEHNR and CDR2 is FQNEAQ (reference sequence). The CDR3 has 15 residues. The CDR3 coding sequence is TGTGCCAGCAGCCTAAACAGTGCAACTAATGAAAAACTGTTTTTT. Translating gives CASSLNSATNEKLFF.

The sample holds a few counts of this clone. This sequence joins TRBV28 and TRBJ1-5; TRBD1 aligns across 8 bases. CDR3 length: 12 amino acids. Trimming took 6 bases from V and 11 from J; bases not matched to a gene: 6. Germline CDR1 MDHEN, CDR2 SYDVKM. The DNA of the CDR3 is TGTGCCAGCAGGACAGGGGCCAGGGCCCAGCATTTT. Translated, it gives CASRTGARAQHF.

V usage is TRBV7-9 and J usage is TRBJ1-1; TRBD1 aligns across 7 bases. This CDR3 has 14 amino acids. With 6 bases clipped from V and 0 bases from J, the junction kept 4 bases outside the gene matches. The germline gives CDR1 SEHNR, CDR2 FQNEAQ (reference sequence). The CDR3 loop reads CASREGQLNTEAFF. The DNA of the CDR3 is TGTGCCAGCAGGGAGGGACAGCTGAACACTGAAGCTTTCTTT. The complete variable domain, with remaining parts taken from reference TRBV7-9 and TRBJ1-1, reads DTGVSQNPRHKITKRGQNVTFRCDPISEHNRLYWYRQTLGQGPEFLTYFQNEAQLEKSRLLSDRFSAERPKGSFSTLEIQRTEQGDSAMYLCASREGQLNTEAFFGQGTRLTVV.

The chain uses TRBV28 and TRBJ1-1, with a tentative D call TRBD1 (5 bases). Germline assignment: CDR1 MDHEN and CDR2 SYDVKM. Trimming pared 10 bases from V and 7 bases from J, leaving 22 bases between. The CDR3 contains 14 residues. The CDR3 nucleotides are TGTGCCACCAGGAGGTGGGGCAGTCATGATGAAGCTTTCTTT. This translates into CATRRWGSHDEAFF. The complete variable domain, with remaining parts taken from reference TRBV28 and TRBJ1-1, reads DVKVTQSSRYLVKRTGEKVFLECVQDMDHENMFWYRQDPGLGLRLIYFSYDVKMKEKGDIPEGYSVSREKKERFSLILESASTNQTSMYLCATRRWGSHDEAFFGQGTRLTVV.

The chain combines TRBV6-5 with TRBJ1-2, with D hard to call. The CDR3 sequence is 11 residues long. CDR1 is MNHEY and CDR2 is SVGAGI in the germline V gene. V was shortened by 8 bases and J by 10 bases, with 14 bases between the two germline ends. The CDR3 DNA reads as TGTGCCAGCGAACCTATGAGGGCCTACACCTTC. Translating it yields CASEPMRAYTF.

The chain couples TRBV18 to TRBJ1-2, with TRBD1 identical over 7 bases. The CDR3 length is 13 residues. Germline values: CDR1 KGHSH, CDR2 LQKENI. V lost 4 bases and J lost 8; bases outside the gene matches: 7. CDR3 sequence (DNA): TGTGCCAGCTCACACACAGGGGAGGAGGGCTACACCTTC. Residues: CASSHTGEEGYTF. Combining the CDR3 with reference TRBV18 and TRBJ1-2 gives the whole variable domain NAGVMQNPRHLVRRRGQEARLRCSPMKGHSHVYWYRQLPEEGLKFMVYLQKENIIDESGMPKERFSAEFPKEGPSILRIQQVVRGDSAAYFCASSHTGEEGYTFGSGTRLTVV.